The 5 T cell receptor beta chains reported below all come from one sample, sequenced in a study of T cell changes during pregnancy in multiple sclerosis (dated by TCRdb to about 2019). Preparation of the library involved the immunoSEQ multiplex PCR assay. This is the immuneACCESS table as TCRdb keeps it, with only in-frame sequences that have V and J called. A part of the clones is gone; compared with another copy, unresolved V genes explain less than half, and the rest is unexplained. The sample profile shows more than 35,000 clones; 93% of them were found once. Of the sample, around 8.8% falls within the top ten clones. This material consisted of CD8+ T cells from peripheral blood mononuclear cells, taken in the third trimester of pregnancy. These TCRs come from a female donor with multiple sclerosis, enrolled in a pregnancy study.

The V gene is TRBV10-1, the J gene TRBJ1-2, with no clear D. CDR3 length equals 12 residues. V lost 7 bases to trimming and J lost 5 bases, with 11 bases between them. From germline, CDR1 is WNHNN and CDR2 SYGVQD (reference sequence). Here the CDR3 reads CASKVEGYGYTF. As DNA, the CDR3 is TGCGCCAGCAAAGTTGAGGGATATGGCTACACCTTC.

This clone was seen just once. One end of the junction varies from germline; a read error may be responsible. The V and J genes are TRBV7-7 and TRBJ2-1; D is perhaps TRBD2 (7 bases). Germline values: CDR1 SSHAT, CDR2 FNYEAQ (reference sequence). The CDR3 length is 15 residues. CDR3 sequence reads: CASSLGGGKWNEQFF. DNA for the CDR3: TGTGCTAGCAGCTTAGGGGGGGGCAAATGGAATGAGCAGTTCTTC.

The chain is built from TRBV9 and TRBJ1-1; D unresolved. This CDR3 spans 15 amino acids. Trimming pared 0 bases from V and 0 bases from J, leaving 9 bases between. Germline V lookup: CDR1 SGDLS, CDR2 YYNGEE. This CDR3 is CASSVGGHLNTEAFF. The CDR3, as DNA: TGTGCCAGCAGCGTAGGCGGGCACCTGAACACTGAAGCTTTCTTT.

The genes are TRBV5-6 and TRBJ1-2; 9 positions agree with TRBD1. The germline V gene encodes CDR1 SGHDT and CDR2 YYEEEE. With 0 bases clipped from V and 4 bases from J, the junction kept 7 bases outside the gene matches. This CDR3 has 16 amino acids. The CDR3 region is CASSLARDRVVYGYTF. The CDR3, as DNA: TGTGCCAGCAGCTTGGCCCGGGACAGGGTGGTCTATGGCTACACCTTC.

The chain joins TRBV27 to TRBJ1-4; weak D call: TRBD1 (5 bases). V was trimmed by 0 bases and J by 0 bases, leaving 8 bases between them. The germline V gene encodes CDR1 MNHEY and CDR2 SMNVEV (reference sequence). The CDR3 runs to 16 residues. CDR3 DNA: TGTGCCAGCAGTTTATCTGGGGCGGCAACTAATGAAAAACTGTTTTTT. It specifies CASSLSGAATNEKLFF.